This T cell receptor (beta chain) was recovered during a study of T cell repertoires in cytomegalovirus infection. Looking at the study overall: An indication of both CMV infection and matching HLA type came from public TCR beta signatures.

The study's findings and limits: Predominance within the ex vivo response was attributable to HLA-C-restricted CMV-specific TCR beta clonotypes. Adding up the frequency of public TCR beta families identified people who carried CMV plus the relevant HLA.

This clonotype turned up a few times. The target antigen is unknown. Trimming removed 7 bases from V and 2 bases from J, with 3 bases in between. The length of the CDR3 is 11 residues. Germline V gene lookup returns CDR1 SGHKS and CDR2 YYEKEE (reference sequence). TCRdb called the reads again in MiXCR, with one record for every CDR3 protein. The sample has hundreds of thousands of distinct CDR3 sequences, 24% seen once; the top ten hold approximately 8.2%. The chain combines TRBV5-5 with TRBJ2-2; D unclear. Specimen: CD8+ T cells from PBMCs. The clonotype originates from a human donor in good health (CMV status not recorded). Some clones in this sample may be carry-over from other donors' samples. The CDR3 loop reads CASFNTGELFF. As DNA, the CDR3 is TGTGCCAGCTTTAACACCGGGGAGCTGTTTTTT.